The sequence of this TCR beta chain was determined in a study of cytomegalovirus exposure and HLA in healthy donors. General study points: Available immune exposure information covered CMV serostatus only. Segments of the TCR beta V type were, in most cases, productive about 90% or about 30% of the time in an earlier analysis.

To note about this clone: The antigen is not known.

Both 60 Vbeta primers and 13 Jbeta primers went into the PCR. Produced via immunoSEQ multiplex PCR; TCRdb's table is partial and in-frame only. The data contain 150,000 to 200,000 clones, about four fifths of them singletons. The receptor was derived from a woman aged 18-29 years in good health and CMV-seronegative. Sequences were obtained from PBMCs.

CDR3 amino acids: CASRSGTLREKLFF. The CDR3 DNA sequence: TGTGCCAGCAGGTCCGGGACACTTCGAGAAAAACTGTTTTTT. V gene TRBV5-6 combines with J gene TRBJ1-4; D might be TRBD1 (6 bases). Germline CDR1 and CDR2: SGHDT and YYEEEE. The V gene lost 5 bases and the J gene lost 8 bases, with 16 bases spanning the gap. This CDR3 is 14 amino acids long.